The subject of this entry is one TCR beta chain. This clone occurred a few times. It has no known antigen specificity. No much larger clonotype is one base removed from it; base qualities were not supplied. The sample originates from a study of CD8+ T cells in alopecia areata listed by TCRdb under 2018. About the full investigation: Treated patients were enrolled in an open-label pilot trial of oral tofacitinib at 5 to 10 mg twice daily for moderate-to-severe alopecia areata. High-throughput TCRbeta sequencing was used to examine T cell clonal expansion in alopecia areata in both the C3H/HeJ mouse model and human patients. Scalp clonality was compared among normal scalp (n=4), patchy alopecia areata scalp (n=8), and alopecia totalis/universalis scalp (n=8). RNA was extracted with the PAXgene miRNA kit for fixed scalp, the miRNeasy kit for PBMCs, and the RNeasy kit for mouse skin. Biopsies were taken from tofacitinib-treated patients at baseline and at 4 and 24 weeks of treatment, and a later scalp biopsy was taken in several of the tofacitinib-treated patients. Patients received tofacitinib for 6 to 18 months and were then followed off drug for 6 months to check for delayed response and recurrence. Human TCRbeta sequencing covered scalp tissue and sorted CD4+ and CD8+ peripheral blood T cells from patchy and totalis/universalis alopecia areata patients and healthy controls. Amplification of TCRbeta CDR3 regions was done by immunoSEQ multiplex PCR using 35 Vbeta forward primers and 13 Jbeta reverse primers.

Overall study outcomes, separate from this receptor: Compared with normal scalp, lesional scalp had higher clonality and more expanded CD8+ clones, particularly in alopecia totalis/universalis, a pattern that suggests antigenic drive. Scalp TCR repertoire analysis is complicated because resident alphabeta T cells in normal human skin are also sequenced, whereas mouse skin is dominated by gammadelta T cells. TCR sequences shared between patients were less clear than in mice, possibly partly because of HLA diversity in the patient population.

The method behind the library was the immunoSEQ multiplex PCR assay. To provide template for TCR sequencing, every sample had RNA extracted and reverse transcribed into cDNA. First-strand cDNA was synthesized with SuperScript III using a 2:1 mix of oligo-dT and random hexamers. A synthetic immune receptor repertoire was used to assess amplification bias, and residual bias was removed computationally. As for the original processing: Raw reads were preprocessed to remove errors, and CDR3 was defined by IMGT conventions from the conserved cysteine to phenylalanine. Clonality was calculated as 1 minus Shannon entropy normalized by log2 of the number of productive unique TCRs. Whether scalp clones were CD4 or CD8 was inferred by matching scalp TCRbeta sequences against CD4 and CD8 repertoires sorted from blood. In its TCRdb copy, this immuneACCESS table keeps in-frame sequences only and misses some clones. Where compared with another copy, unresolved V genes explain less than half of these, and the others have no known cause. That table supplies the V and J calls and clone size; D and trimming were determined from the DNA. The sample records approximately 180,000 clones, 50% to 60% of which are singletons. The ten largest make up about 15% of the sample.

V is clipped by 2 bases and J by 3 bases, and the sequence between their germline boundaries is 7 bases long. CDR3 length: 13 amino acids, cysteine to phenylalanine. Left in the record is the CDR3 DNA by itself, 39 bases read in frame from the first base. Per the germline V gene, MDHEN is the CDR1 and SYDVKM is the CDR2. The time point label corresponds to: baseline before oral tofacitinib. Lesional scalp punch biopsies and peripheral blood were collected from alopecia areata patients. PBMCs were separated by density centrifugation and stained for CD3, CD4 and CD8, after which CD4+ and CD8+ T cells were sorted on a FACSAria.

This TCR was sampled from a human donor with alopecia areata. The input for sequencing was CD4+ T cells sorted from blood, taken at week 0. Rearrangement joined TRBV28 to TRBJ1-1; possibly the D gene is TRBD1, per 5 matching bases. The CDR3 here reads CASSLAGDTEAFF. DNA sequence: TGTGCCAGCAGTTTAGCGGGGGACACTGAAGCTTTCTTT.